This paragraph covers one T cell receptor beta chain sequence. The data were taken from a study of blood T cell repertoires in COVID-19. Study background: PBMCs, B-cell-depleted T cells, or T cells were the source of the cDNA or gDNA that made up the material.

How the authors handled the data: Estimated nucleated cell counts came from reference gene primer amplification. Some clones are missing from TCRdb's copy, which holds only in-frame ones; the method was immunoSEQ multiplex PCR. The V and J calls and the clone size are those of that table, but D and trimming were determined from the DNA. The profile shows 90,000 or so clones, approximately 86% of them singletons. This CDR3 has 15 residues. CDR1 and CDR2 from the germline V gene are MNHEY and SVGAGI. The V gene end was trimmed by 7 bases and the J gene end by 5 bases; junction bases not matched to a gene: 7.

This sequence was found in a man aged 80 or over with active or convalescent COVID-19. The sequenced material came from peripheral blood. The chain combines TRBV6-5 with TRBJ2-5, with 13 bases that match TRBD2. CDR3 in amino acids: CASTRGLAGEETQYF. The CDR3 region has the DNA TGTGCCAGCACACGAGGACTAGCGGGAGAGGAGACCCAGTACTTC.